The source of this TCR beta chain is a study of beta chain features in type 1 diabetes (dated by TCRdb to 2017 to 2018). For the wider study: No differences in mean age, gender distribution, total cell number or subset yield were found between patients and healthy donors. A total of around 110,000,000 sorted cells were examined across all samples, and RNA yield correlated strongly with the number of cells per subset. In the study, recently diagnosed type 1 diabetes patients and matched healthy donors were compared on the TCRB repertoires of their sorted circulating CD4+ T cell subsets. Whereas all 30 or so donors provided naive and central memory subsets, regulatory and stem cell-like memory subsets were isolated from just 8 patients and about eight healthy donors. Results the study describes overall, beyond this receptor: Fewer insertions and more nucleotide deletions at VDJ recombination sites were observed in patients with type 1 diabetes, implying thymic rearrangement abnormalities. Naive, central memory and regulatory TCRB repertoires appeared to be more similar among patients than among healthy donors. HLA sub-analyses involved small numbers of individuals, so any influence of HLA type on TCRB rearrangement remained unresolved. Shorter templates might have been favored by PCR, but patient and control samples were amplified and corrected together, so both groups would have been affected equally by any skew. Type 1 diabetes patients showed a moderate but significant shortening of TCRB CDR3 length in all four CD4+ subsets. Because cDNA was sequenced instead of genomic DNA, highly expressing activated cells could be over-represented, though the groups showed no difference in activation or CD3 levels.

From V the trimming removes 7 bases and from J it removes 4 bases, while the gene matches leave 4 bases of the junction unaccounted for. CDR1 and CDR2, per the germline V gene, are MDHEN and SYDVKM. From the cysteine up to the phenylalanine, the CDR3 has a length of 14 residues. The sequence is cut down to CDR3 DNA, 42 bases in frame from base 1. The High Capacity cDNA Reverse Transcription Kit was used to reverse transcribe all of the isolated RNA, meaning that expressed TCRB transcripts were what got sequenced. Deep immunoSEQ sequencing was performed on naive, central memory and regulatory T cell samples, with an average of approximately 3.9 million total reads per sample. After sorted cells were lysed in RLT buffer, RNA was extracted with DNase-treated RNeasy Micro or Mini kits, with the choice depending on cell number. To prevent cross-contamination, every cell subset was processed on its own, while patient and healthy donor samples were processed together. TCRB sequences were amplified from cDNA with the immunoSEQ multiplex PCR, producing 87-bp fragments spanning the CDR3 region. The amplicons were sequenced using the Illumina HiSeq platform. The authors' pipeline ran thus. PCR bias was computationally corrected using synthetic template baselines, reads within Hamming distance 2 were collapsed, and singletons that could not be merged were discarded. Reads were aligned against IMGT so that V, D and J genes, CDR3 length and insertions or deletions at six rearrangement sites could be assigned. Clonotype counts were normalized to sorted cell number within each subset before computing true diversity and Gini coefficients with the tcR R package. The overlap coefficient, calculated on TCRB nucleotide sequences, was used to measure repertoire sharing. As a proxy for the pre-selection repertoire, out-of-frame TCRB sequences from naive cells were analyzed. Held by TCRdb, this immuneACCESS table contains in-frame sequences only and omits some clones. Under half of the omission traces to an unresolved V gene where checked; the cause of the rest is unknown. The D gene and trimming were derived from the DNA, and the V and J assignments and clone size from that table. This sample holds 900,000 or so clones; about a sixth were observed only once. The ten largest clones represent 0.023% of the sample.

With respect to this clone: Its binding antigen is unknown. Per-base quality was not reported, and no clone a single base away is much larger than it.

Each donor gave one peripheral blood draw, roughly 0.11 L on average, collected into heparinised tubes. A BD FACSAria II was used to sort naive, central memory, regulatory and stem cell-like memory CD4+ T cells with a panel that included CD45RO, CCR7, CD25, CD127, CD95 and CD27. Every sorted population had a purity above 95%. PBMCs were separated immediately by Lymphoprep density gradient centrifugation and were stained directly, without being cultured. Samples were stained and sorted in pairs, with one healthy donor and one patient per experiment, so that batch effects were minimized. This TCR came from a woman under 30 in good health. Material: naive CD4+ T cells from blood. This specimen's cell subset or site label, per the study, means: true naive CD4+ T cells. The sequence links TRBV28 to TRBJ2-3; 11 bases in between match TRBD2. The CDR3 has the sequence CASIAGGPPDTQYF. The DNA sequence follows: TGTGCCAGCATAGCGGGAGGGCCGCCAGATACGCAGTATTTT.